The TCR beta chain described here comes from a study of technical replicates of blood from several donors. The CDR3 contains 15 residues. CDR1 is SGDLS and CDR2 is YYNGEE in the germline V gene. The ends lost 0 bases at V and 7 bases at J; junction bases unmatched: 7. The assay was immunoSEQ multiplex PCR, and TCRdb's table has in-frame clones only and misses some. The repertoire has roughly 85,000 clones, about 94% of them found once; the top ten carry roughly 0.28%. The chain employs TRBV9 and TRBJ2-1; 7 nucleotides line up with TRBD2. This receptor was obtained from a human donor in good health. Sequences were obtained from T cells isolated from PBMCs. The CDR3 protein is CASSVVPGRGNEQFF. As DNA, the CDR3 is TGTGCCAGCAGCGTAGTACCAGGGCGGGGGAATGAGCAGTTCTTC. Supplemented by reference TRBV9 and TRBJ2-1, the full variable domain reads DSGVTQTPKHLITATGQRVTLRCSPRSGDLSVYWYQQSLDQGLQFLIQYYNGEERAKGNILERFSAQQFPDLHSELNLSSLELGDSALYFCASSVVPGRGNEQFFGPGTRLTVL.